This entry concerns a single T cell receptor (beta chain). Its antigen is not known. TCRdb keeps only in-frame clones here, not all; method: immunoSEQ multiplex PCR. The table lists fewer than 150,000 clones, around nine tenths of them singletons. This record belongs to a study of T cell responses to AZD1222 COVID-19 vaccine. Overall study results and limits: Spike-specific TCR breadth and depth were elevated following two AZD1222 doses. The number of AZD1222 recipients seropositive at baseline was only five to seven.

The CDR3 has 14 amino acids. Germline CDR1 KGHSY, CDR2 FQNENV. Trimming left V 0 bases short and J 5 bases short, with 11 bases between. This clonotype was obtained from an adult who received the AZD1222 COVID-19 vaccine. The chain carries TRBV16 and TRBJ2-7, with a tentative D call TRBD2 (7 bases). The input for sequencing was peripheral blood, taken 28 days after the second AZD1222 dose. In DNA form, the CDR3 reads TGTGCCAGCAGCCAATCGCGGGGGCTGAACGAGCAGTACTTC. Amino acid sequence: CASSQSRGLNEQYF.